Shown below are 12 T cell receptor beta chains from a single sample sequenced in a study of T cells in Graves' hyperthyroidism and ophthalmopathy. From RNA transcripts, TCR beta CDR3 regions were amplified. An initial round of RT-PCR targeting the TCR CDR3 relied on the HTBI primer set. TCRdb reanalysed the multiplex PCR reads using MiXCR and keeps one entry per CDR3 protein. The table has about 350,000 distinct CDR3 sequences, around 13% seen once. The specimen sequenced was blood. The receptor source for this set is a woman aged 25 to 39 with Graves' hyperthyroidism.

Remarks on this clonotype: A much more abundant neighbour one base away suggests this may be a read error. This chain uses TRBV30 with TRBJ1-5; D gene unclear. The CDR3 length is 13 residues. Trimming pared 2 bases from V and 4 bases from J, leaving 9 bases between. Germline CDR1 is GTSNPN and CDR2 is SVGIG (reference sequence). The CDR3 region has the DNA TGTGCCTGGAGTAGGGCCCAAAATCAGCCCCAGCATTTT. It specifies CAWSRAQNQPQHF.

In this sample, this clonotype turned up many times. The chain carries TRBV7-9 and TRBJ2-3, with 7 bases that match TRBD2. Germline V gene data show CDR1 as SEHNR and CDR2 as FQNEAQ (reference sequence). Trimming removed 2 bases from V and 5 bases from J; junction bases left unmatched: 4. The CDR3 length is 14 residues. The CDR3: CASSLRREIDTQYF. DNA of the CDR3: TGTGCCAGCAGCTTACGGCGGGAGATAGATACGCAGTATTTT.

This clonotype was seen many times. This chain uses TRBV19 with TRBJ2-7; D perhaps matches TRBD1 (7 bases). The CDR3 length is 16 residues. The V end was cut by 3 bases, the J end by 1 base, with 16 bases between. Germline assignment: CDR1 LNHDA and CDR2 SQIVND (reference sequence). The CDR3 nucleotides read TGTGCCAGTAGTATCGGGGGACAGCAAATATCCTACGAGCAGTACTTC. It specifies CASSIGGQQISYEQYF.

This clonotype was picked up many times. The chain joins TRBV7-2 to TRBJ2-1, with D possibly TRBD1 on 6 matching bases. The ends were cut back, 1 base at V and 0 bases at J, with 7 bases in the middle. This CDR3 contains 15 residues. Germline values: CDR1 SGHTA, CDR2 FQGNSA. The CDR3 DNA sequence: TGTGCCAGCAGCTTAGACAGGGACTCCTACAATGAGCAGTTCTTC. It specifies CASSLDRDSYNEQFF.

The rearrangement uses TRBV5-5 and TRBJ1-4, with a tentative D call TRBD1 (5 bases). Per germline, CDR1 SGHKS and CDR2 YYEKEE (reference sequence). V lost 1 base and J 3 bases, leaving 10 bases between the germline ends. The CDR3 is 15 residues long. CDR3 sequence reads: CASSLRGPPNEKLFF. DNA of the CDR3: TGTGCCAGCAGCTTGCGGGGACCCCCTAATGAAAAACTGTTTTTT.

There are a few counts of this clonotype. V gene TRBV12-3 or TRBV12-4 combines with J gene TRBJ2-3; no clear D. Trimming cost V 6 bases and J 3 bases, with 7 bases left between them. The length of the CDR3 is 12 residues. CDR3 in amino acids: CASSMRTDTQYF. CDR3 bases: TGTGCCAGCAGCATGCGAACAGATACGCAGTATTTT.

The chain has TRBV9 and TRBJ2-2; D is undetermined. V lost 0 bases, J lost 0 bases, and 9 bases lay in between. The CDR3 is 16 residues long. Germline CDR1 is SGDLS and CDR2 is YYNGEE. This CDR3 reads CASSVVHSSNTGELFF. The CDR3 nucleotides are TGTGCCAGCAGCGTAGTGCACAGTTCGAACACCGGGGAGCTGTTTTTT.

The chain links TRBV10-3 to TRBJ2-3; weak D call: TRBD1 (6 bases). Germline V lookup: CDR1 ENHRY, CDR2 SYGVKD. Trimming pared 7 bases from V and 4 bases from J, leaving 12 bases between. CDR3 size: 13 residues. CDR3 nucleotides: TGTGCCATCATGGGGGCCGGAGCAGATACGCAGTATTTT. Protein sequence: CAIMGAGADTQYF.

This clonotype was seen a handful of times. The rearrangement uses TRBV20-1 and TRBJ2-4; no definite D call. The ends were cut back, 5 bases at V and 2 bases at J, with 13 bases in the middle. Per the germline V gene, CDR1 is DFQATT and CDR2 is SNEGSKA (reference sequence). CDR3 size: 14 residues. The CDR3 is CSAPPAGTKNIQYF. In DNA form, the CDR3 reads TGCAGTGCTCCCCCCGCAGGAACCAAAAACATTCAGTACTTC.

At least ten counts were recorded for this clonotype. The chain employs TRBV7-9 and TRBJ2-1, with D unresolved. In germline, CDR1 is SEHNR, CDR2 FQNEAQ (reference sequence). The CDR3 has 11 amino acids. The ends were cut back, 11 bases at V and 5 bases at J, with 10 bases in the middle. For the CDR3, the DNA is TGTGCCGGCGCGTTTAACAATGAGCAGTTCTTC. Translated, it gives CAGAFNNEQFF.

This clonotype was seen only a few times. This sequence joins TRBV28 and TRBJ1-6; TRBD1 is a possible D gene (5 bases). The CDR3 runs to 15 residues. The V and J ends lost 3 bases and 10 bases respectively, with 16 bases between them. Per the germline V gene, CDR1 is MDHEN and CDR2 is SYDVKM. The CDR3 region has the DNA TGTGCCAGCAGTTTTGGGACGCGAGGAGAATCACCCCTCCACTTT. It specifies CASSFGTRGESPLHF.

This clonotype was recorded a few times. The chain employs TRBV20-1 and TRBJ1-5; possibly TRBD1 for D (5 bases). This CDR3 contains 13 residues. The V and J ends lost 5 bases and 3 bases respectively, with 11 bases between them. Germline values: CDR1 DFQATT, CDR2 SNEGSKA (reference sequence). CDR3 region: CSAWAGHNQPQHF. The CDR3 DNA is TGCAGTGCTTGGGCAGGGCACAATCAGCCCCAGCATTTT.